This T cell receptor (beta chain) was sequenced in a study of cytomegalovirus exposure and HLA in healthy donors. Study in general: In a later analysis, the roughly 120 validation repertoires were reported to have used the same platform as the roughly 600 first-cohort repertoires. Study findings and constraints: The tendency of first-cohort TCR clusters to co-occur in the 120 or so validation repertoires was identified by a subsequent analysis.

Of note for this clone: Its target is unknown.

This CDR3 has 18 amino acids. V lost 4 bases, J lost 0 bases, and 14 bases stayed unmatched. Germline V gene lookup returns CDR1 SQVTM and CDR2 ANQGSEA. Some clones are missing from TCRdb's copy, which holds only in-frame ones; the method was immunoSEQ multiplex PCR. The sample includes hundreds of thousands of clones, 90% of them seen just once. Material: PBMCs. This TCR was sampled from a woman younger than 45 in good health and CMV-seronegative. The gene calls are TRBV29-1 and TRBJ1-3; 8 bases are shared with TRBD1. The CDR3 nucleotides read TGCAGCGTTGTTGGGGGGACGGGACAGGCTTACTCTGGAAACACCATATATTTT. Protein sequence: CSVVGGTGQAYSGNTIYF.